The next 10 T cell receptor beta chains were all read from a single sample in a study of human T cells and chemical hapten exposure. TCRdb itself ran the RACE reads through MiXCR, one entry per CDR3 protein. The data hold approximately 120,000 distinct CDR3 sequences, with 9.2% observed a single time. The time point: patch test 2, 6 weeks after DPC sensitization. Treatment given: therapeutic diphenylcyclopropenone sensitization with weekly scalp DPC. The sample was whole blood, taken in connection with sensitization to the hapten diphenylcyclopropenone (DPC). These TCRs come from a woman in her 40s with alopecia areata. Some clones in this sample may be carry-over from other donors' samples.

The rearrangement uses TRBV28 and TRBJ1-2; D is unclear. The V gene's germline CDR1 is MDHEN and CDR2 SYDVKM. Trimming shortened V by 2 bases and J by 5 bases, and 9 bases separated the two germline ends. This CDR3 has 13 residues. CDR3: CASSLMGLYGYTF. The CDR3 nucleotides read TGTGCCAGCAGTTTAATGGGCCTATATGGCTACACCTTC.

Ten or more counts support this clonotype. The chain carries TRBV20-1 and TRBJ2-7; D may correspond to TRBD1 or TRBD2 (6 bases each). CDR1 and CDR2 from the germline V gene are DFQATT and SNEGSKA (reference sequence). CDR3 length equals 15 residues. With 0 bases removed from V and 1 base from J, the gap between germline ends came to 13 bases. The CDR3 protein is CSARDGGQASYEQYF. DNA for the CDR3: TGCAGTGCTAGAGATGGGGGGCAGGCGTCCTACGAGCAGTACTTC.

The V and J genes are TRBV4-3 and TRBJ1-5; 10 bases fit TRBD1. V lost 5 bases and J lost 4; bases outside the gene matches: 5. Germline V gene lookup returns CDR1 LGHNA and CDR2 YSLEER. The CDR3 totals 15 residues. The CDR3 sequence is CASSLWTGGNQPQHF. CDR3 bases: TGCGCCAGCAGCTTATGGACAGGGGGGAATCAGCCCCAGCATTTT.

V is TRBV28 and J is TRBJ2-7, with TRBD2 matching 11 bases. The CDR3 has 16 amino acids. Per the germline V gene, CDR1 is MDHEN and CDR2 is SYDVKM. J lost 1 base, V lost 7 bases, and 9 bases had no gene match. CDR3 in DNA: TGTGCCAGCACCCTAGCGGGGGGCAAACAGTCCTACGAGCAGTACTTC. This gives the protein CASTLAGGKQSYEQYF.

This clonotype turned up a few times. The chain links TRBV6-5 to TRBJ1-2; no clear D. CDR3 length: 13 amino acids. Trimming took off 2 bases at V and 1 base at J, with 5 bases between the two ends. CDR1 MNHEY and CDR2 SVGAGI come from the germline V gene. Here the CDR3 DNA reads TGTGCCAGCAGTTACGACCGTAACTATGGCTACACCTTC. Amino acids: CASSYDRNYGYTF.

In this sample, this clonotype turned up many times. The J gene is TRBJ1-2, the V gene TRBV6-5, with 10 bases that match TRBD1. The V gene's germline CDR1 is MNHEY and CDR2 SVGAGI. The V segment lost 9 bases and the J segment 3 bases; nucleotides outside the gene matches: 10. The CDR3 runs to 15 residues. CDR3 DNA: TGTGCCAGTTCCCCCTCCGGGACAGGGGACTATGGCTACACCTTC. It yields the protein CASSPSGTGDYGYTF.

This clonotype was seen only a few times. The chain couples TRBV28 to TRBJ1-1; 8 bases align to TRBD1. The CDR3 is 15 amino acids. Germline lookup yields CDR1 MDHEN and CDR2 SYDVKM. V trimming: 3 bases; J trimming: 1 base; junction bases outside the gene matches: 4. The CDR3 protein is CASSLDQGANTEAFF. The DNA for the CDR3 is TGTGCCAGCAGTTTGGACCAGGGGGCGAACACTGAAGCTTTCTTT.

This clonotype occurred a few times. The chain carries TRBV6-1 and TRBJ1-2; D not certain. CDR1 MNHNS and CDR2 SASEGT come from the germline V gene. This CDR3 has 13 amino acids. Trimming shortened V by 2 bases and J by 5 bases, and 9 bases separated the two germline ends. In DNA form, the CDR3 reads TGTGCCAGCAGTGAAATTGTGGTGTATGGCTACACCTTC. Residues: CASSEIVVYGYTF.

The table lists this clonotype with a few counts. This rearrangement joins TRBV2 to TRBJ2-1, with 11 bases that match TRBD2. Germline lookup yields CDR1 SNHLY and CDR2 FYNNEI. Trimming cost V 4 bases and J 9 bases; bases outside gene matches: 5. CDR3 length: 14 amino acids. The CDR3 is CASSALAGVTEQFF. In DNA form, the CDR3 reads TGTGCCAGCAGTGCACTAGCGGGGGTCACTGAGCAGTTCTTC. Combining the CDR3 with reference TRBV2 and TRBJ2-1 gives the whole variable domain EPEVTQTPSHQVTQMGQEVILRCVPISNHLYFYWYRQILGQKVEFLVSFYNNEISEKSEIFDDQFSVERPDGSNFTLKIRSTKLEDSAMYFCASSALAGVTEQFFGPGTRLTVL.

The chain is built from TRBV6-6 and TRBJ2-7; 16 nucleotides align to TRBD2. Unmatched junction bases numbered 10, after V lost 6 bases and J lost 2 bases. Germline V gives CDR1 MNHNY, CDR2 SVGAGI (reference sequence). The CDR3 spans 18 residues. The CDR3, as DNA: TGTGCCAGCAGCCCAGGGACTAGCGGGGGGGCCGTTCCCTACGAGCAGTACTTC. Translation gives CASSPGTSGGAVPYEQYF.